The 17 T cell receptor beta chains presented below share a single source sample, sequenced in a study of CD8 T cells in Susac syndrome. The RNA, 0.5 to 1 ug, was put through reverse transcription using random hexamers. TCRdb reprocessed the immunoSEQ multiplex PCR reads with MiXCR, giving one entry per CDR3 protein. The top ten clones hold 0.2% to 0.25% of a sample with approximately 300,000 distinct CDR3 sequences, almost 85% of them seen once. Specimen: CD8+ T cells from PBMCs. These receptors were obtained from a human donor with multiple sclerosis.

The chain couples TRBV6-5 to TRBJ2-1, with unresolved D. The germline V and J ends were trimmed by 0 bases and 8 bases, with 8 bases remaining between them. Germline assignment: CDR1 MNHEY and CDR2 SVGAGI. The CDR3 covers 13 residues. In DNA form, the CDR3 reads TGTGCCAGCAGTTACTCAGTCGGTGATGAGCAGTTCTTC. Translating it yields CASSYSVGDEQFF.

This clonotype has more than one count but fewer than ten. V and J are TRBV27 and TRBJ1-2, with TRBD1 matching over 11 bases. The CDR3 length is 14 residues. V lost 3 bases and J lost 6; bases outside the gene matches: 3. Germline V gives CDR1 MNHEY, CDR2 SMNVEV (reference sequence). The CDR3, as DNA: TGTGCCAGCAGTTTTGGACAGGGGGCGCATGGCTACACCTTC. Its translation is CASSFGQGAHGYTF.

This clonotype occurred once. The J gene is TRBJ2-5, the V gene TRBV7-9, with unresolved D. The germline CDR1 and CDR2 sequences are SEHNR and FQNEAQ (reference sequence). The CDR3 runs to 12 residues. Trimming pared 7 bases from V and 3 bases from J, leaving 9 bases between. The CDR3 nucleotides are TGTGCCAGCAACGGACCCGAAGAGACCCAGTACTTC. Its translation is CASNGPEETQYF.

In nucleotides, the CDR3 is TGTGCCAGCAGTGTTCTATCAGACGGGACCTCCTACAATGAGCAGTTCTTC. As protein: CASSVLSDGTSYNEQFF. The chain joins TRBV25-1 to TRBJ2-1; D possibly uses TRBD1 or TRBD2 (5 bases each). The CDR3 totals 17 residues. V was shortened by 4 bases and J by 0 bases, with 16 bases between the two germline ends. Germline-derived CDR1 and CDR2 are MGHDK and SYGVNS.

The CDR3: CASSYVPLDYGYTF. CDR3 DNA: TGTGCCAGCAGTTACGTACCGCTCGACTATGGCTACACCTTC. The gene calls are TRBV6-2 or TRBV6-3 and TRBJ1-2; no definite D call. V was cut by 2 bases and J by 3 bases, with 10 bases left in between. The CDR3 loop spans 14 amino acids. In germline, CDR1 is MNHEY, CDR2 SVGEGT.

This sequence joins TRBV5-1 and TRBJ2-1; D is unresolved. This CDR3 has 13 amino acids. CDR1 and CDR2 from the germline V gene are SGHRS and YFSETQ. The V gene lost 1 base and the J gene lost 8 bases, with 10 bases spanning the gap. For the CDR3, the DNA is TGCGCCAGCAGCTTGATTGCAGGAGATGAGCAGTTCTTC. The encoded protein is CASSLIAGDEQFF.

The chain links TRBV7-9 to TRBJ2-3; TRBD1 matches 7 bases. With V trimmed by 2 bases and J by 1 base, 9 bases remained unmatched. The CDR3 totals 17 residues. Germline CDR1 reads SEHNR; CDR2 reads FQNEAQ (reference sequence). CDR3 nucleotides: TGTGCCAGCAGCTTATCGTCCACAGGGGTGGGCACAGATACGCAGTATTTT. Residues: CASSLSSTGVGTDTQYF. The full variable domain, rest sourced from reference TRBV7-9 and TRBJ2-3, is DTGVSQNPRHKITKRGQNVTFRCDPISEHNRLYWYRQTLGQGPEFLTYFQNEAQLEKSRLLSDRFSAERPKGSFSTLEIQRTEQGDSAMYLCASSLSSTGVGTDTQYFGPGTRLTVL.

The V call is TRBV9, the J call TRBJ1-1; 7 nucleotides line up with TRBD1. The CDR3 contains 16 residues. Per the germline V gene, CDR1 is SGDLS and CDR2 is YYNGEE. With 3 bases clipped from V and 2 bases from J, the junction kept 10 bases outside the gene matches. CDR3 loop: CASSANRDRPNTEAFF. Written as DNA, the CDR3 is TGTGCCAGCAGCGCTAACCGGGACAGACCAAACACTGAAGCTTTCTTT.

The chain carries TRBV4-3 and TRBJ1-1; D gene ambiguous. The length of the CDR3 is 15 residues. Germline V gene lookup returns CDR1 LGHNA and CDR2 YSLEER. Trimming shortened V by 3 bases and J by 0 bases, and 11 bases separated the two germline ends. The CDR3 nucleotides read TGCGCCAGCAGCCAGGCTACAGCTATGAACACTGAAGCTTTCTTT. Protein sequence: CASSQATAMNTEAFF.

This clonotype was found once. The chain uses TRBV12-3 or TRBV12-4 and TRBJ2-1; 9 positions match TRBD1. With 7 bases clipped from V and 8 bases from J, the junction kept 12 bases outside the gene matches. The length of the CDR3 is 15 residues. CDR3 region: CASTTQGAGSDEQFF. CDR3 DNA: TGTGCCAGCACCACACAGGGGGCTGGGAGTGATGAGCAGTTCTTC.

The table lists this clonotype with a count of one. The gene calls are TRBV7-2 and TRBJ2-5; D assignment may be TRBD1 or TRBD2 (7 bases each). The CDR3 is 17 residues long. Trimming took 1 base from V and 4 from J, leaving 19 bases between them. Germline values: CDR1 SGHTA, CDR2 FQGNSA. This chain's CDR3 is CASSLGAAAGGGETQYF. CDR3 in DNA: TGTGCCAGCAGCTTAGGAGCCGCCGCAGGGGGGGGAGAGACCCAGTACTTC.

This clonotype was seen more than once but under ten times. The chain couples TRBV12-3 or TRBV12-4 to TRBJ2-5, with D perhaps TRBD1 (6 bases). The CDR3 covers 15 residues. Trimming cost V 5 bases and J 2 bases, with 15 bases left between them. The CDR3 region has the DNA TGTGCCAGCAGTCCAGGGGCGATGAGGCAAGAGACCCAGTACTTC. Translated, it gives CASSPGAMRQETQYF.

The genes are TRBV29-1 and TRBJ2-1, with 7 bases aligning to TRBD2. This CDR3 is built from 16 residues. After removal of 0 bases from V and 0 bases from J, the junction contained 5 bases not matched to a gene. Germline-derived CDR1 and CDR2 are SQVTM and ANQGSEA. CDR3 region: CSVEDPGRSSYNEQFF. The CDR3 nucleotides read TGCAGCGTTGAAGATCCCGGGAGGAGCTCCTACAATGAGCAGTTCTTC.

V is TRBV27 and J is TRBJ2-7; D might be TRBD1 or TRBD2, each matching 5 bases. V was clipped by 2 bases and J by 2 bases, with 10 bases between them. Germline V CDR1 and CDR2: MNHEY, SMNVEV (reference sequence). CDR3 length: 14 amino acids. CDR3 sequence reads: CASSLGTEAYEQYF. DNA for the CDR3: TGTGCCAGCAGTTTAGGGACGGAGGCCTACGAGCAGTACTTC.

The V and J genes are TRBV27 and TRBJ1-3, with D uncertain. V lost 5 bases, J lost 0 bases, and 8 bases lay in between. CDR1 and CDR2 from the germline V gene are MNHEY and SMNVEV (reference sequence). The CDR3 has 14 residues. CDR3 sequence: CASSPRSSGNTIYF. In DNA, the CDR3 is TGTGCCAGCAGTCCCCGGAGCTCTGGAAACACCATATATTTT.

At least ten counts were recorded for this clonotype. The CDR3 DNA sequence: TGTGCCAGCAGTTCCGGACTAGCGGGCTACAATGAGCAGTTCTTC. Protein sequence: CASSSGLAGYNEQFF. This chain links TRBV27 with TRBJ2-1; 11 nucleotides line up with TRBD2. Germline V lookup: CDR1 MNHEY, CDR2 SMNVEV (reference sequence). Trimming at V came to 4 bases and at J to 3 bases, leaving 2 bases not matched to a gene. CDR3 length equals 15 residues.

The chain has TRBV6-6 and TRBJ1-4; 9 nucleotides align to TRBD1. Germline CDR1 is MNHNY and CDR2 is SVGAGI (reference sequence). This CDR3 is 15 amino acids long. J gave up 3 bases and V 7 bases, and 6 bases lay outside the gene matches. CDR3 coding DNA: TGTGCCAGCACCCTTGGACAGGGGCCTAATGAAAAACTGTTTTTT. This codes for CASTLGQGPNEKLFF.